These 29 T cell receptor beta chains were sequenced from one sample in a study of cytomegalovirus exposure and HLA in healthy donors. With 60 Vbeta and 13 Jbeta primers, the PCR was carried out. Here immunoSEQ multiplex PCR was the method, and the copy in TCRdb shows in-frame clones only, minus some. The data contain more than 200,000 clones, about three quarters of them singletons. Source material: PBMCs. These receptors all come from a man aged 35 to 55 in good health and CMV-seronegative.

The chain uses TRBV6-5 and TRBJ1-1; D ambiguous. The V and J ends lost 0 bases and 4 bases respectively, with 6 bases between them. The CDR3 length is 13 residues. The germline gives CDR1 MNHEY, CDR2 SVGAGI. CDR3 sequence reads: CASSYSFSTEAFF. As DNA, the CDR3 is TGTGCCAGCAGTTACTCTTTTAGCACTGAAGCTTTCTTT.

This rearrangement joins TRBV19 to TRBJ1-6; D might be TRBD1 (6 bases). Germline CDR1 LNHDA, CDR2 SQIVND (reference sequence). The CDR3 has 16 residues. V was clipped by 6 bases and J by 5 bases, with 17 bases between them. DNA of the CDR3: TGTGCCAGTAGGACCAGCCCTACAGGGCATAATTCACCCCTCCACTTT. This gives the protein CASRTSPTGHNSPLHF.

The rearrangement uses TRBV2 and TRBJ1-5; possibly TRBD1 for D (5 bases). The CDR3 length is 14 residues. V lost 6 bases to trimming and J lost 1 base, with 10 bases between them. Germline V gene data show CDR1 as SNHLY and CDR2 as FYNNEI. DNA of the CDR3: TGTGCCAGCAGGGGGGGTTGGAGCAATCAGCCCCAGCATTTT. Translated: CASRGGWSNQPQHF. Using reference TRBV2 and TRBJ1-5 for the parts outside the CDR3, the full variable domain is EPEVTQTPSHQVTQMGQEVILRCVPISNHLYFYWYRQILGQKVEFLVSFYNNEISEKSEIFDDQFSVERPDGSNFTLKIRSTKLEDSAMYFCASRGGWSNQPQHFGDGTRLSIL.

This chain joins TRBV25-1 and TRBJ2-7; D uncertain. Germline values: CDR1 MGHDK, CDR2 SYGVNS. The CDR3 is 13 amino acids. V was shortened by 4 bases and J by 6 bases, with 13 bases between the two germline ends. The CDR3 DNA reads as TGTGCCAGCAGTGCCTCGGGTACACCCGAGCAGTACTTC. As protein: CASSASGTPEQYF.

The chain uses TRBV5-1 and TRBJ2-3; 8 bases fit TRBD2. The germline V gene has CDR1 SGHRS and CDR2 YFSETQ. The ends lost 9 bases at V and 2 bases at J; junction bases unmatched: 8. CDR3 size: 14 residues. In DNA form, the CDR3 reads TGCGCCACCTCCGGGGGGGGAACCACAGATACGCAGTATTTT. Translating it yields CATSGGGTTDTQYF.

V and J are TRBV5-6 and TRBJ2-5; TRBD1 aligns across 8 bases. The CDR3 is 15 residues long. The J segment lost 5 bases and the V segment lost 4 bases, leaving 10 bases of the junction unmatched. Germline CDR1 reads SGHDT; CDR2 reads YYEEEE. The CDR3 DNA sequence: TGTGCCAGCAGCGGGAAGCAGGGGGCTTGGGAGACCCAGTACTTC. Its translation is CASSGKQGAWETQYF. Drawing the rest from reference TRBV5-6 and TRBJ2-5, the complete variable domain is DAGVTQSPTHLIKTRGQQVTLRCSPKSGHDTVSWYQQALGQGPQFIFQYYEEEERQRGNFPDRFSGHQFPNYSSELNVNALLLGDSALYLCASSGKQGAWETQYFGPGTRLLVL.

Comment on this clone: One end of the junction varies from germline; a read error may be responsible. CDR3 sequence reads: CAGSKGGINQPQHF. CDR3 sequence (DNA): TGTGCCGGCAGTAAAGGAGGAATTAATCAGCCCCAGCATTTT. The chain combines TRBV6-1 with TRBJ1-5; D is unclear. This CDR3 comprises 14 residues. Looked up from germline, CDR1 is MNHNS and CDR2 is SASEGT.

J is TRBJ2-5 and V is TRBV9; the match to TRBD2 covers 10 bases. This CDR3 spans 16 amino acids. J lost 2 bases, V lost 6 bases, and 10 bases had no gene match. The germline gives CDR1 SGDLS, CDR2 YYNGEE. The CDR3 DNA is TGTGCCAGCACCCCCTCCAGCGGGAGGGGGCAAGAGACCCAGTACTTC. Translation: CASTPSSGRGQETQYF.

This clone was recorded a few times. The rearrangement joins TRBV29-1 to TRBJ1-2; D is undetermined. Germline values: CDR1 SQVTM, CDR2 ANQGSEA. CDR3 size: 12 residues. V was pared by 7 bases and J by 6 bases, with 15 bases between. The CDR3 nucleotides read TGCAGCGGCGTGACGAGGTGGGATGGCTACACCTTC. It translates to CSGVTRWDGYTF.

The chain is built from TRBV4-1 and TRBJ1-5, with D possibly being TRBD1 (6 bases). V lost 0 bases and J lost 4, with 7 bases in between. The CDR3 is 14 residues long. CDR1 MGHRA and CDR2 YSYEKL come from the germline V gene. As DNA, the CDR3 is TGCGCCAGCAGCCAAGAACAGGGTAATCAGCCCCAGCATTTT. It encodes CASSQEQGNQPQHF.

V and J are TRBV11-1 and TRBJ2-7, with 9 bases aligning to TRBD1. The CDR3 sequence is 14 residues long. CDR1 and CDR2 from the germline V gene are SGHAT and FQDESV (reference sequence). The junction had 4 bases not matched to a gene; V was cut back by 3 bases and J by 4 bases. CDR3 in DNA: TGTGCCAGCAGCTTTACAGGGGGCCGGTACGAGCAGTACTTC. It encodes CASSFTGGRYEQYF.

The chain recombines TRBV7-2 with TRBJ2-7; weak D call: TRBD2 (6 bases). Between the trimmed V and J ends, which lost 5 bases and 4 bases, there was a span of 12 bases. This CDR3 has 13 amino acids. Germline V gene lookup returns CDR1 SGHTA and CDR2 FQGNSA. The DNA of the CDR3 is TGTGCCAGCAGCCACACTAGCTTGTACGAGCAGTACTTC. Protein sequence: CASSHTSLYEQYF.

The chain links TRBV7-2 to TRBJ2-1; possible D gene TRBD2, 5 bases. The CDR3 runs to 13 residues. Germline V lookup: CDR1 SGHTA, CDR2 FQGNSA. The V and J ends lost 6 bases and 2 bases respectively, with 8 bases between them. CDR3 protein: CASRAGTYNEQFF. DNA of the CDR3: TGTGCCAGCAGGGCCGGGACCTACAATGAGCAGTTCTTC.

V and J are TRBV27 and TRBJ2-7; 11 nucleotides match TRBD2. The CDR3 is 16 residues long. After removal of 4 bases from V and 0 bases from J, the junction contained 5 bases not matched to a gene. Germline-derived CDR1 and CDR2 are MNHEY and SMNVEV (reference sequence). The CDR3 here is CASSSLTSGSSYEQYF. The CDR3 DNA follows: TGTGCCAGCAGTTCCCTTACTAGCGGGAGCTCCTACGAGCAGTACTTC.

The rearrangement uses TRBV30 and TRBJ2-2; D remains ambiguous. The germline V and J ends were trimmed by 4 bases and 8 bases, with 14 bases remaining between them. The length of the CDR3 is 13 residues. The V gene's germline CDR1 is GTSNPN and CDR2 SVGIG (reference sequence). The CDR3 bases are TGTGCCTGGACAGGCAGCTCCCGGGGGGAGCTGTTTTTT. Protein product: CAWTGSSRGELFF.

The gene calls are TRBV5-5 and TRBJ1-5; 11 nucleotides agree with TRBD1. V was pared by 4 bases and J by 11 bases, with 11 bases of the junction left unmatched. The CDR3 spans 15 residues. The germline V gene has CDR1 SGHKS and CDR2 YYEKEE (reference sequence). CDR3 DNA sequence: TGTGCCAGCAGCCCATCGGGACAGGGGGTGGGGACCCAGCATTTT. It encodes CASSPSGQGVGTQHF. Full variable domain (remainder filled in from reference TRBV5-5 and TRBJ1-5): DAGVTQSPTHLIKTRGQQVTLRCSPISGHKSVSWYQQVLGQGPQFIFQYYEKEERGRGNFPDRFSARQFPNYSSELNVNALLLGDSALYLCASSPSGQGVGTQHFGDGTRLSIL.

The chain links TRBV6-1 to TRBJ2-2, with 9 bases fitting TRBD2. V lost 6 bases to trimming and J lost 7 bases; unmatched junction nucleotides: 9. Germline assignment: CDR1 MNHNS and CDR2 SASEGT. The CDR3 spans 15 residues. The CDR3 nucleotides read TGTGCCAGCAGACAGCCTAGCGGGATAGGCGGGGAGCTGTTTTTT. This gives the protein CASRQPSGIGGELFF.

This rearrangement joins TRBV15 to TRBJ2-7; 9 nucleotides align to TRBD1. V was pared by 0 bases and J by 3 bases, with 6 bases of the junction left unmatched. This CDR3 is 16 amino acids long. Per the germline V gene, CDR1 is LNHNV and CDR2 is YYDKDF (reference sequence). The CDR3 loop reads CATSRDLTGGIYEQYF. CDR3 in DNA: TGTGCCACCAGCAGAGATCTGACAGGGGGAATCTACGAGCAGTACTTC.

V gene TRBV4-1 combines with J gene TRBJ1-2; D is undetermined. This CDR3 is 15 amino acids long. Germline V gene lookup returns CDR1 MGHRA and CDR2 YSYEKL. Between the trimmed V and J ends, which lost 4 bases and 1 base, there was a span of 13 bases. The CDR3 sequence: CASSPDPGSNYGYTF. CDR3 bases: TGCGCCAGCAGCCCCGATCCCGGGAGTAACTATGGCTACACCTTC.

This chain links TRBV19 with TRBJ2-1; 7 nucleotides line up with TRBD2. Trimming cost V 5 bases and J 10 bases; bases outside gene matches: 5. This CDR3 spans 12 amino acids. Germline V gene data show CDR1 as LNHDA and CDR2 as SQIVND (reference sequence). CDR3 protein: CASSVVSGEQFF. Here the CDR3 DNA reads TGTGCCAGTAGTGTGGTTAGCGGGGAGCAGTTCTTC.

The CDR3 DNA is TGCGCCAGCAGCTCCAGGGGTAACACTGAAGCTTTCTTT. Protein: CASSSRGNTEAFF. The chain is built from TRBV5-1 and TRBJ1-1; tentative D call: TRBD1 (6 bases). There are 13 residues in the CDR3. Germline V CDR1 and CDR2: SGHRS, YFSETQ. V was shortened by 3 bases and J by 2 bases, with 8 bases between the two germline ends.

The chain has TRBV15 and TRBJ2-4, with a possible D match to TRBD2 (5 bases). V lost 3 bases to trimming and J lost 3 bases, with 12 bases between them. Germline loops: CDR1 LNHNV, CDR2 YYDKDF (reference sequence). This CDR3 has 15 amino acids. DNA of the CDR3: TGTGCCACCAGCAGCCGGACTTTGGGCAAAAACATTCAGTACTTC. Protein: CATSSRTLGKNIQYF.

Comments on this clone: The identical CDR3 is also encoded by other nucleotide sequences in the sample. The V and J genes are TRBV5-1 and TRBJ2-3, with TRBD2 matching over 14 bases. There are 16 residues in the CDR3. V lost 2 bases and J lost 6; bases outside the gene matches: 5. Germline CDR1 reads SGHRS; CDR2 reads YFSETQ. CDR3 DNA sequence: TGCGCCAGCAGCTTCGGACTAGCGGGGGGCCCGGATACGCAGTATTTT. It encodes CASSFGLAGGPDTQYF.

Written as DNA, the CDR3 is TGTGCCAGCAGTGAATCGGGTATAAGAAACACTGAAGCTTTCTTT. This translates into CASSESGIRNTEAFF. This sequence joins TRBV6-4 and TRBJ1-1, with D unresolved. The CDR3 contains 15 residues. V lost 3 bases to trimming and J lost 2 bases, with 13 bases between them. From germline, CDR1 is MRHNA and CDR2 SNTAGT.

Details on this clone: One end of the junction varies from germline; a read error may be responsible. CDR3 sequence (DNA): TGCGCCAGCGGCCAAGGCCAGGACAGGGAAGCTTTCTTT. This codes for CASGQGQDREAFF. This rearrangement joins TRBV4-1 to TRBJ1-1; 7 positions match TRBD1. The CDR3 totals 13 residues. Germline V gene lookup returns CDR1 MGHRA and CDR2 YSYEKL.

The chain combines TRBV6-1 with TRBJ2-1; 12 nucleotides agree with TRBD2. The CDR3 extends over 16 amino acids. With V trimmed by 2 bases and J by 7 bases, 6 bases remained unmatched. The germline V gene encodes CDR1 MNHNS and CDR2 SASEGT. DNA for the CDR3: TGTGCCAGCAGTGAACTAGCGGGAGGGCCTCTTAATGAGCAGTTCTTC. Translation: CASSELAGGPLNEQFF.

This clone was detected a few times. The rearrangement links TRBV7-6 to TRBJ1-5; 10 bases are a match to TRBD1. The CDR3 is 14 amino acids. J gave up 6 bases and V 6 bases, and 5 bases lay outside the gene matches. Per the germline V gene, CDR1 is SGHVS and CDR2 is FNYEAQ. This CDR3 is CASSRTGGGQPQHF. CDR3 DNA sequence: TGTGCCAGCAGTCGGACAGGGGGGGGTCAGCCCCAGCATTTT.

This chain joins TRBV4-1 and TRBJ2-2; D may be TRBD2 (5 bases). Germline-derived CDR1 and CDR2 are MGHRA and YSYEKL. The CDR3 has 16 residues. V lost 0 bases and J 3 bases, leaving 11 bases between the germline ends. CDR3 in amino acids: CASSQEGRGYTGELFF. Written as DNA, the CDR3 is TGCGCCAGCAGCCAAGAGGGAAGAGGGTACACCGGGGAGCTGTTTTTT.

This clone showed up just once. The CDR3 is CASRSTGVEKLFF. CDR3 DNA: TGTGCCAGCAGGTCGACAGGGGTGGAAAAACTGTTTTTT. This rearrangement joins TRBV25-1 to TRBJ1-4; 8 bases align to TRBD1. The ends lost 6 bases at V and 8 bases at J; junction bases unmatched: 5. The germline V gene encodes CDR1 MGHDK and CDR2 SYGVNS. There are 13 residues in the CDR3.